The 2 T cell receptor beta chains given below trace back to one sample, sequenced in a study of blood T cell repertoires in COVID-19. The data were produced by immunoSEQ multiplex PCR, yet TCRdb's version contains in-frame clones alone and is incomplete. This sample carries around 330,000 clones, about 91% of them seen once, and the ten largest clones take roughly 1.7%. Sequenced: peripheral blood. These receptors all stem from a woman aged 30 to 39 with COVID-19, enrolled during active disease.

The CDR3 spells CASSRGQGASGYTF. CDR3 sequence (DNA): TGCGCCAGCAGCCGCGGACAGGGGGCAAGTGGCTACACCTTC. V is TRBV4-1 and J is TRBJ1-2; 11 positions agree with TRBD1. The CDR3 spans 14 residues. V lost 4 bases to trimming and J lost 7 bases; unmatched junction nucleotides: 5. The germline V gene encodes CDR1 MGHRA and CDR2 YSYEKL.

CDR3 residues: CASSFTGNANTGELFF. DNA of the CDR3: TGCGCCAGCAGCTTTACAGGTAACGCGAACACCGGGGAGCTGTTTTTT. The genes are TRBV5-1 and TRBJ2-2, with D tentatively TRBD1 (5 bases). V lost 2 bases and J 0 bases, leaving 11 bases between the germline ends. This CDR3 comprises 16 residues. Germline V gene data show CDR1 as SGHRS and CDR2 as YFSETQ.